This TCR beta chain came from a study of post-analysis software for immune sequencing data. Study summary: Courses of disease covered relapsing-remitting, secondary progressive and progressive-relapsing multiple sclerosis. Study-wide results and limits: Clustering by F measure revealed strong co-clustering among samples prepared together in one batch. The study found significantly lower normalized Chao1 diversity in multiple sclerosis patients than in controls. Four to six TRBV segments appeared more often in patients than in controls, and TRBV5-6, TRBV5-1 and TRBV20-1 were among these.

J lost 9 bases, V lost 1 base, and 7 bases had no gene match. The CDR3 spans 15 residues. Germline-derived CDR1 and CDR2 are SGHAT and FQNNGV. Prepared TCR beta cDNA libraries contained unique molecular identifiers. Some 500,000 cDNA molecules were obtained from about 0.98 to 11 million T cells. MiXCR, applied by TCRdb to the PCR reads, yields one record per CDR3 protein. Of around 700,000 distinct CDR3 sequences in the sample, approximately 59% were seen once. This clonotype occurred many times. Its specificity is unknown. The receptor's source is a girl aged 2 to 10 with multiple sclerosis. What was sequenced was blood. The chain recombines TRBV11-2 with TRBJ2-3; 10 bases align to TRBD2. The CDR3, as DNA: TGTGCCAGCAGCTTAGTGTCTAGCGGGAGCCACACGCAGTATTTT. It specifies CASSLVSSGSHTQYF.